This paragraph covers one T cell receptor (beta chain) sequence. As yet, its antigen is unknown. This entry comes from a study of vaccination effects on CD4 cells after COVID-19. Study results and caveats: Within healthy vaccinees, only 1 of 255 vaccine-induced clones displayed cross-reactivity with common cold coronaviruses.

V was clipped by 4 bases and J by 5 bases, with 11 bases between them. This CDR3 spans 13 amino acids. Germline-derived CDR1 and CDR2 are MRHNA and SNTAGT. Antigen-specific CD4+ T cells were expanded (with viral peptide pools) by the ViraFEST assay ahead of sequencing. The culture ran for less than 12 days, and then CD4+ T cells were isolated. People in the vaccine group had not been infected with SARS-CoV-2 before, and their nucleocapsid antibodies were negative. The authors replaced half the medium with IL-2 medium on days 3 and 7. Assay: immunoSEQ multiplex PCR; the TCRdb copy retains only in-frame clones and omits some. The table has about 22,000 clones, 60% to 75% seen once.

This chain joins TRBV6-4 and TRBJ2-5; no clear D. The material was CD4+ T cells from PBMCs cultured with HCoV-NL63 spike peptides, obtained before COVID-19 vaccination. The receptor's source is a human donor who received a COVID-19 vaccine. The CDR3 DNA is TGTGCCAGCAGTGTCCTCCCTGGGGAGACCCAGTACTTC. This translates into CASSVLPGETQYF.